This is a list of T cell receptor beta chains from one sample in a study of PD-1 blockade in classical Hodgkin lymphoma. TCRdb's copy holds only in-frame clones and misses some; the assay was immunoSEQ multiplex PCR. The table shows about 23,000 clones, with roughly nine tenths occurring only once. Material: CD4+ T cells from blood. The source is a human donor with classical Hodgkin lymphoma. Each CDR3 is given with its conserved first and last residue. A D gene is named only where the DNA matches it firmly. Clone size appears in some rows only: once, few, many, or a class for an expanded clone.

clone_size: NA; j_call: TRBJ2-3; v_call: TRBV6-4; d_call: NA; cdr3_nt: TGTGCCAGCAGTGACTCGGGCAGGACCACAGATACGCAGTATTTT; cdr3_aa: CASSDSGRTTDTQYF
clone_size: NA; j_call: TRBJ1-3; v_call: TRBV9; d_call: NA; cdr3_nt: TGTGCCAGCAGCGTAGAGGCCACCCGCTCTGGAAACACCATATATTTT; cdr3_aa: CASSVEATRSGNTIYF
clone_size: NA; j_call: TRBJ2-5; v_call: TRBV5-1; d_call: TRBD2; cdr3_nt: TGCGCCAGCAGCTTTAGCGGGATCCAAGAGACCCAGTACTTC; cdr3_aa: CASSFSGIQETQYF
clone_size: NA; j_call: TRBJ2-7; v_call: TRBV4-1; d_call: NA; cdr3_nt: TGCGCCAGCATGTCAGTTGGGGCGGGCGAGCAGTACTTC; cdr3_aa: CASMSVGAGEQYF
clone_size: NA; j_call: TRBJ2-1; v_call: TRBV9; d_call: NA; cdr3_nt: TGTGCCAGCAGCGTAGATAGTCCACCCTACAATGAGCAGTTCTTC; cdr3_aa: CASSVDSPPYNEQFF
clone_size: NA; j_call: TRBJ2-7; v_call: TRBV5-6; d_call: NA; cdr3_nt: TGTGCCAGCAGCCGTGGAACCTACGAGCAGTACTTC; cdr3_aa: CASSRGTYEQYF
clone_size: NA; j_call: TRBJ2-7; v_call: TRBV10-3; d_call: TRBD1; cdr3_nt: TGTGCCATCAGTGCCTCTGGACAGGGGGCAGAAGAGCAGTACTTC; cdr3_aa: CAISASGQGAEEQYF
clone_size: NA; j_call: TRBJ1-5; v_call: TRBV7-9; d_call: NA; cdr3_nt: TGTGCCAGCAGCTGGTCCCTCGGACTCCTCAATAGCAATCAGCCCCAGCATTTT; cdr3_aa: CASSWSLGLLNSNQPQHF
clone_size: NA; j_call: TRBJ2-5; v_call: TRBV15; d_call: TRBD1; cdr3_nt: TGTGCCACCAGCAGCACGGACAGGGTAACGGAGACCCAGTACTTC; cdr3_aa: CATSSTDRVTETQYF
clone_size: NA; j_call: TRBJ2-7; v_call: TRBV7-2; d_call: NA; cdr3_nt: TGTGCCAGCAGTCCCGGGCCAAACTACGAGCAGTACTTC; cdr3_aa: CASSPGPNYEQYF
clone_size: NA; j_call: TRBJ2-5; v_call: TRBV5-8; d_call: NA; cdr3_nt: TGTGCCAGCAGCCGAAGAGGGGAAGAGACCCAGTACTTC; cdr3_aa: CASSRRGEETQYF
clone_size: few; j_call: TRBJ1-1; v_call: TRBV4-3; d_call: TRBD1; cdr3_nt: TGCGCCAGCAGCCAAGATAACAGGGGAAAGGCTTTCTTT; cdr3_aa: CASSQDNRGKAFF